What follows are 5 T cell receptor beta chains derived from one specimen sequenced in a study of a mutant IDH1 vaccine in newly diagnosed glioma. Time point denoted: week 35, safety follow-up. Doses of 300 ug of mutant IDH1 20-mer peptide were given with topical imiquimod. Produced via immunoSEQ multiplex PCR; TCRdb's table is partial and in-frame only. The sample holds approximately 31,000 clones, around 84% seen once. No cognate antigen is known for these TCRs. The input for sequencing was PBMCs, taken from a glioma patient whose treatment included an IDH1 peptide vaccine. These TCRs come from a young woman with glioma.

This rearrangement joins TRBV13 to TRBJ2-1; 12 bases align to TRBD2. J lost 7 bases, V lost 2 bases, and 6 bases had no gene match. The CDR3 loop spans 16 amino acids. Germline lookup yields CDR1 PRHDT and CDR2 FYEKMQ (reference sequence). This CDR3 is CASSLIAGTSGNEQFF. For the CDR3, the DNA is TGTGCCAGCAGCTTAATTGCCGGGACTAGCGGGAATGAGCAGTTCTTC.

The sample holds one count of this clone. J is TRBJ1-4 and V is TRBV6-5; a weak D match, TRBD1 (6 bases). Trimming shortened V by 4 bases and J by 10 bases, and 13 bases separated the two germline ends. The CDR3 spans 13 residues. Germline V CDR1 and CDR2: MNHEY, SVGAGI. In DNA form, the CDR3 reads TGTGCCAGCAGTTCCGGGACATTTGGAAAACTGTTTTTT. This sequence encodes CASSSGTFGKLFF.

This chain connects TRBV2 to TRBJ1-5; D is possibly TRBD1 (5 bases). CDR3 length: 13 residues. The germline gives CDR1 SNHLY, CDR2 FYNNEI. Trimming took 5 bases from V and 6 from J, leaving 11 bases between them. The CDR3 is CASSPGLGQPQHF. For the CDR3, the DNA is TGTGCCAGCAGTCCAGGGTTAGGTCAGCCCCAGCATTTT.

This clone was detected a few times. V is TRBV10-2 and J is TRBJ2-2, with D perhaps TRBD1 (5 bases). Trimming removed 6 bases at V and 0 bases at J, with 8 bases between. CDR3 length: 14 residues. The germline V gene encodes CDR1 WSHSY and CDR2 SAAADI. The CDR3 protein is CASRMTANTGELFF. The CDR3 region has the DNA TGCGCCAGCAGGATGACAGCGAACACCGGGGAGCTGTTTTTT.

The genes are TRBV27 and TRBJ1-4; D is undetermined. Germline V gives CDR1 MNHEY, CDR2 SMNVEV (reference sequence). CDR3 size: 14 residues. The V gene lost 2 bases and the J gene lost 3 bases, with 7 bases spanning the gap. The CDR3 DNA reads as TGTGCCAGCAGTTTAACTGATCCTAATGAAAAACTGTTTTTT. It is translated as CASSLTDPNEKLFF.